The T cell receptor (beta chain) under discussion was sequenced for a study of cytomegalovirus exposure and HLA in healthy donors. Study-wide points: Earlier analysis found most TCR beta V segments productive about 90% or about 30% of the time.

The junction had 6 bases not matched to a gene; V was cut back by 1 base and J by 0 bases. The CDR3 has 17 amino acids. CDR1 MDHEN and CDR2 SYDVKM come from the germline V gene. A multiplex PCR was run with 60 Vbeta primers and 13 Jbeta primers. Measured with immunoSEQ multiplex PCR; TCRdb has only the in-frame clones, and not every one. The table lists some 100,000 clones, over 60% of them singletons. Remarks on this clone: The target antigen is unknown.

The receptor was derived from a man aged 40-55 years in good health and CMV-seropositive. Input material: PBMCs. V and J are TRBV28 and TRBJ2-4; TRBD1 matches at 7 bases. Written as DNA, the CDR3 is TGTGCCAGCAGTTTATTAGGGACAGCTATAGCCAAAAACATTCAGTACTTC. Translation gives CASSLLGTAIAKNIQYF.